Presented here are 27 T cell receptor beta chains from one specimen sequenced in a study of radiation and T cells in renal cell carcinoma. Described treatment: 15 Gy SBRT to primary tumor, nephrectomy 4 weeks later. The repertoire was sequenced with immunoSEQ multiplex PCR; TCRdb's copy has only in-frame clones and lacks some. The sample has 10,000 to 15,000 clones; roughly 34% are singletons. Sample: tumor tissue, taken from a patient whose treatment included radiotherapy and nephrectomy. All receptors derive from a man aged 55 to 70 with renal cell carcinoma.

This clone has just a few counts. The chain is built from TRBV5-1 and TRBJ2-1, with 11 nucleotides matching TRBD2. The ends lost 0 bases at V and 9 bases at J; junction bases unmatched: 5. The germline V gene has CDR1 SGHRS and CDR2 YFSETQ. This CDR3 spans 15 amino acids. The CDR3 nucleotides read TGCGCCAGCAGCTTGGAGCTAGCGGGAGGACCTGAGCAGTTCTTC. Its translation: CASSLELAGGPEQFF.

This clone was seen more than once but under ten times. This sequence joins TRBV12-5 and TRBJ1-1, with a tentative D call TRBD1 (5 bases). Trimming took off 5 bases at V and 8 bases at J, with 15 bases between the two ends. CDR1 is LGHNT and CDR2 is FRNRAP in the germline V gene. The CDR3 loop spans 13 amino acids. The CDR3 nucleotides read TGTGCTAGTGGTCCCCCTGTGGGGGAGGAAGCTTTCTTT. This encodes CASGPPVGEEAFF.

This clone was detected a few times. V usage is TRBV27 and J usage is TRBJ2-1; the D is unclear. Trimming removed 5 bases at V and 12 bases at J, with 14 bases between. The CDR3 is 12 residues long. Germline V gene sequence: CDR1 MNHEY, CDR2 SMNVEV (reference sequence). CDR3 DNA: TGTGCCAGCAGTCAGACACCGGGTGCGCAGTTCTTC. Residues: CASSQTPGAQFF.

J is TRBJ2-6 and V is TRBV30; a weak D match, TRBD2 (7 bases). Between the trimmed V and J ends, which lost 5 bases and 4 bases, there was a span of 15 bases. Germline V gene data show CDR1 as GTSNPN and CDR2 as SVGIG (reference sequence). CDR3 length equals 15 residues. CDR3 sequence: CAWELGGPGANVLTF. Written as DNA, the CDR3 is TGTGCCTGGGAGCTCGGGGGGCCCGGGGCCAACGTCCTGACTTTC.

The chain carries TRBV5-4 and TRBJ2-7; D might be TRBD2 (5 bases). V lost 2 bases, J lost 7 bases, and 13 bases lay in between. This CDR3 region has 13 residues. Germline V gene lookup returns CDR1 SGHNT and CDR2 YYREEE (reference sequence). The CDR3 sequence: CASSLARAEEQYF. CDR3 nucleotide sequence: TGTGCCAGCAGCTTAGCGAGGGCAGAGGAGCAGTACTTC.

The rearrangement joins TRBV29-1 to TRBJ2-3; D uncertain. Germline V gives CDR1 SQVTM, CDR2 ANQGSEA. V gave up 4 bases and J gave up 2 bases, with 10 bases separating them. The CDR3 is 13 residues long. CDR3 sequence: CSVVHPNTDTQYF. CDR3 nucleotides: TGCAGCGTTGTCCACCCTAACACAGATACGCAGTATTTT.

Sample share makes this clone medium-sized. The V call is TRBV7-2, the J call TRBJ2-1; unclear D gene. The CDR3 runs 11 residues. Trimming removed 3 bases from V and 3 bases from J, with 0 bases in between. The germline gives CDR1 SGHTA, CDR2 FQGNSA. The CDR3 sequence is CASSFYNEQFF. The CDR3 DNA sequence: TGTGCCAGCAGCTTCTACAATGAGCAGTTCTTC.

The chain uses TRBV14 and TRBJ1-3, with unresolved D. CDR3 length: 18 residues. Germline CDR1 is SGHDN and CDR2 is FVKESK. V lost 0 bases to trimming and J lost 0 bases, with 15 bases between them. Here the CDR3 DNA reads TGTGCCAGCAGCCAAGATCAAGGCAGGTACCACTCTGGAAACACCATATATTTT. Translated: CASSQDQGRYHSGNTIYF.

CDR3 loop: CASSQDRNPQETQYF. In DNA, the CDR3 is TGCGCCAGCAGCCAAGATCGAAACCCACAAGAGACCCAGTACTTC. The genes are TRBV4-1 and TRBJ2-5; D remains ambiguous. Trimming cost V 0 bases and J 2 bases, with 10 bases left between them. Germline lookup yields CDR1 MGHRA and CDR2 YSYEKL. The CDR3 runs 15 residues.

This clone was observed a handful of times. This chain links TRBV5-1 with TRBJ1-2; D gene unclear. CDR1 is SGHRS, CDR2 YFSETQ, per germline. Trimming shortened V by 1 base and J by 8 bases, and 12 bases separated the two germline ends. CDR3 length equals 13 residues. The CDR3 region has the DNA TGCGCCAGCAGCTTGAAACCCGGGGAGGGCTACACCTTC. Protein sequence: CASSLKPGEGYTF.

V gene TRBV7-8 combines with J gene TRBJ1-1; D not resolved. Trimming stripped 5 bases from V and 0 bases from J, with 10 bases between. Germline lookup yields CDR1 SGHVS and CDR2 FQNEAQ. The CDR3 is 14 amino acids. The CDR3 loop is CASSLQTLNTEAFF. The CDR3 coding sequence is TGTGCCAGCAGCCTACAGACTCTGAACACTGAAGCTTTCTTT.

J is TRBJ1-5 and V is TRBV2; D is unclear. Deletions cut 2 bases from V and 4 bases from J, with 6 bases between. The CDR3 sequence is 13 residues long. The germline CDR1 and CDR2 sequences are SNHLY and FYNNEI. The CDR3 spells CASSEMENQPQHF. The DNA for the CDR3 is TGTGCCAGCAGTGAAATGGAGAATCAGCCCCAGCATTTT.

This clone was found a few times. The genes are TRBV6-5 and TRBJ1-2; D may be TRBD1 (5 bases). The V end lost 2 bases, the J end lost 2 bases, and 15 bases lay between the germline ends. Germline V gene lookup returns CDR1 MNHEY and CDR2 SVGAGI. The CDR3 extends over 16 amino acids. The CDR3 bases are TGTGCCAGCAGTTACCGAGACAGCCATCCAAACTATGGCTACACCTTC. Its translation: CASSYRDSHPNYGYTF.

This chain uses TRBV11-2 with TRBJ1-2, with 8 nucleotides matching TRBD1. The CDR3 consists of 12 residues. Trimming cost V 5 bases and J 7 bases; bases outside gene matches: 3. The germline V gene has CDR1 SGHAT and CDR2 FQNNGV. The CDR3 DNA follows: TGTGCCAGCAGCCTGGGACAGGCTGGCTACACCTTC. Translation gives CASSLGQAGYTF.

The chain carries TRBV9 and TRBJ1-1; D is undetermined. The ends were cut back, 2 bases at V and 0 bases at J, with 5 bases in the middle. Germline values: CDR1 SGDLS, CDR2 YYNGEE. CDR3 length: 13 amino acids. The CDR3: CASSVALNTEAFF. The CDR3 coding sequence is TGTGCCAGCAGCGTCGCGTTGAACACTGAAGCTTTCTTT.

This chain joins TRBV9 and TRBJ2-4, with D possibly being TRBD2 (5 bases). Trimming took 7 bases from V and 8 from J, leaving 19 bases between them. The CDR3 is 14 amino acids. Germline CDR1 SGDLS, CDR2 YYNGEE. CDR3 sequence: CASYHGLGRDIQYF. DNA of the CDR3: TGTGCCAGCTACCACGGACTGGGAAGGGACATTCAGTACTTC.

This clone is classed as medium-sized. The chain carries TRBV27 and TRBJ1-1, with D perhaps TRBD1 (5 bases). With 8 bases removed from V and 4 bases from J, the gap between germline ends came to 14 bases. Looked up from germline, CDR1 is MNHEY and CDR2 is SMNVEV (reference sequence). The CDR3 extends over 13 amino acids. The CDR3 DNA follows: TGTGCCAGCGGGGTCTGGGGGGGCACTGAAGCTTTCTTT. Protein product: CASGVWGGTEAFF.

The chain links TRBV5-6 to TRBJ1-2; D is possibly TRBD1 (5 bases). Trimming stripped 4 bases from V and 13 bases from J, with 17 bases between. Per the germline V gene, CDR1 is SGHDT and CDR2 is YYEEEE. This CDR3 spans 12 amino acids. In DNA form, the CDR3 reads TGTGCCAGCAGCCCGGGGACGGACTTTACCACCTTC. This translates into CASSPGTDFTTF.

This sequence joins TRBV4-2 and TRBJ2-5, with 9 bases matching TRBD2. The V gene end was trimmed by 2 bases and the J gene end by 3 bases; junction bases not matched to a gene: 4. Germline V gene data show CDR1 as LGHNA and CDR2 as YNFKEQ. This CDR3 is 15 amino acids long. The CDR3 sequence is CASSQSASGKETQYF. CDR3 coding DNA: TGTGCCAGCAGCCAATCCGCTAGCGGGAAAGAGACCCAGTACTTC.

The chain couples TRBV6-5 to TRBJ2-5, with TRBD1 identical over 10 bases. Germline V gives CDR1 MNHEY, CDR2 SVGAGI. The J segment lost 5 bases and the V segment lost 5 bases, leaving 5 bases of the junction unmatched. There are 14 residues in the CDR3. The CDR3 DNA follows: TGTGCCAGCAGTCCGGGACAGGGGCTGGAGACCCAGTACTTC. It is translated as CASSPGQGLETQYF.

This clone was observed at least ten times. The rearrangement joins TRBV7-2 to TRBJ2-7; TRBD2 matches at 8 bases. This CDR3 has 14 amino acids. V lost 7 bases, J lost 2 bases, and 7 bases stayed unmatched. Germline assignment: CDR1 SGHTA and CDR2 FQGNSA. The DNA for the CDR3 is TGTGCCAGCACCTACGCGGGGGGAACCTACGAGCAGTACTTC. Translation gives CASTYAGGTYEQYF.

Judged by abundance, this clone is large. V and J are TRBV9 and TRBJ2-1; 8 bases match TRBD2. With V trimmed by 4 bases and J by 9 bases, 12 bases remained unmatched. The CDR3 consists of 15 residues. Germline V gene sequence: CDR1 SGDLS, CDR2 YYNGEE. The CDR3 loop reads CASSPAGLETPEQFF. The CDR3 DNA sequence: TGTGCCAGCAGCCCAGCGGGACTAGAGACGCCTGAGCAGTTCTTC.

In this sample, this clone turned up many times. V usage is TRBV7-6 and J usage is TRBJ1-1; 7 bases line up with TRBD1. V shed 5 bases and J 6 bases; nucleotides not matched to a gene: 6. The germline CDR1 and CDR2 sequences are SGHVS and FNYEAQ. The CDR3 is 13 amino acids. Here the CDR3 DNA reads TGTGCCAGCAGCCTAACAGGGGCAGCTGAAGCTTTCTTT. Translating gives CASSLTGAAEAFF.

This clone is medium-sized within its sample. The chain is built from TRBV7-2 and TRBJ1-6; D is ambiguous. This CDR3 comprises 13 residues. The V end was cut by 0 bases, the J end by 6 bases, with 3 bases between. Germline V gives CDR1 SGHTA, CDR2 FQGNSA. DNA of the CDR3: TGTGCCAGCAGCTTAGCGACTAATTCACCCCTCCACTTT. Translation gives CASSLATNSPLHF.

V gene TRBV6-1 combines with J gene TRBJ2-1; tentatively, D is TRBD2 (6 bases). CDR1 MNHNS and CDR2 SASEGT come from the germline V gene. This CDR3 contains 14 residues. The V end lost 7 bases, the J end lost 0 bases, and 10 bases lay between the germline ends. The CDR3 DNA follows: TGTGCCAGCACGGGACTTAGCTCCTACAATGAGCAGTTCTTC. It codes for CASTGLSSYNEQFF.

The chain couples TRBV18 to TRBJ2-5; D may be TRBD2 (5 bases). Germline V CDR1 and CDR2: KGHSH, LQKENI. CDR3 length: 15 residues. With 0 bases removed from V and 2 bases from J, the gap between germline ends came to 10 bases. The CDR3 is CASSPPIAQQETQYF. The CDR3 DNA sequence: TGTGCCAGCTCACCACCTATAGCGCAACAAGAGACCCAGTACTTC.

This clone has more than one count but fewer than ten. Here the CDR3 DNA reads TGTGCCAGCAGCGACCCAAACAGGGATGGCTACACCTTC. This codes for CASSDPNRDGYTF. The chain joins TRBV25-1 to TRBJ1-2; D possibly corresponds to TRBD1 (6 bases). The CDR3 totals 13 residues. Germline CDR1 and CDR2: MGHDK and SYGVNS. V gave up 6 bases and J gave up 6 bases, with 14 bases separating them.